These 5 T cell receptor beta chains share one sample of origin, sequenced in a study of human T cells and chemical hapten exposure. MiXCR, run by TCRdb on the RACE reads, gives a single entry per CDR3 protein. The sample includes some 81,000 distinct CDR3 sequences, approximately 10% of them seen just once. Indicated time point: patch test 2, 6 weeks after DPC sensitization. Treatment given: therapeutic diphenylcyclopropenone sensitization with weekly scalp DPC. The sample in question was whole blood, obtained in connection with sensitization to the hapten diphenylcyclopropenone (DPC). The receptors originated from a man between 18 and 35 years old with alopecia areata. Some clones in this sample may be carry-over from other donors' samples.

This clonotype was seen at least ten times. The J gene is TRBJ2-3, the V gene TRBV7-2; 10 nucleotides agree with TRBD2. The junction had 1 base not matched to a gene; V was cut back by 1 base and J by 3 bases. This CDR3 comprises 15 residues. Per the germline V gene, CDR1 is SGHTA and CDR2 is FQGNSA. CDR3 sequence reads: CASSLVSGGTDTQYF. DNA of the CDR3: TGTGCCAGCAGCTTAGTTAGCGGGGGGACAGATACGCAGTATTTT.

The chain carries TRBV6-1 and TRBJ2-2; weak D call: TRBD1 (6 bases). The CDR3 extends over 15 amino acids. V lost 6 bases to trimming and J lost 4 bases, with 15 bases between them. The germline V gene has CDR1 MNHNS and CDR2 SASEGT. This chain's CDR3 is CASRVTGSFTGELFF. The DNA for the CDR3 is TGTGCCAGCAGGGTGACAGGTAGTTTCACCGGGGAGCTGTTTTTT.

In this sample, this clonotype turned up many times. V usage is TRBV20-1 and J usage is TRBJ1-4; 7 bases map to TRBD1. This CDR3 is 18 amino acids long. Germline V gives CDR1 DFQATT, CDR2 SNEGSKA (reference sequence). The ends lost 1 base at V and 0 bases at J; junction bases unmatched: 11. The CDR3 nucleotides read TGCAGTGCTAGAGTTGGGACAGCAACCGTTGCAACTAATGAAAAACTGTTTTTT. Translating it yields CSARVGTATVATNEKLFF.

This clonotype turned up a few times. The chain joins TRBV5-6 to TRBJ1-6, with D maybe TRBD1 (6 bases). Per germline, CDR1 SGHDT and CDR2 YYEEEE. The ends were cut back, 4 bases at V and 0 bases at J, with 11 bases in the middle. The CDR3 is made up of 16 amino acids. The CDR3 nucleotides read TGTGCCAGCAGCACCACAGGGTTCTCCTATAATTCACCCCTCCACTTT. Translated: CASSTTGFSYNSPLHF.

This clonotype appeared many times. The chain joins TRBV3-1 to TRBJ1-2, with 9 bases lining up with TRBD1. This CDR3 region has 15 residues. From germline, CDR1 is LGHDT and CDR2 YNNKEL (reference sequence). V lost 3 bases and J lost 8; bases outside the gene matches: 10. CDR3 protein: CASSQNRGQGKGYTF. In DNA form, the CDR3 reads TGTGCCAGCAGCCAGAACAGGGGGCAAGGGAAGGGCTACACCTTC.